This T cell receptor beta chain was captured in a study of vaccination and CD4 T cells after COVID-19 (dated by TCRdb to 2022 to 2024). Background for the entire study: Convalescent patients had a positive SARS-CoV-2 result on nasal swab PCR, and of these patients, fewer than ten had mild disease and one had severe disease. In the convalescent cohort there were six males and four females, among whom were two Hispanic individuals, seven Caucasians, two Asians and one multiracial person. Each participant got two doses of either the Pfizer-BioNTech BNT162b2 vaccine (n=8) or the Moderna mRNA-1273 vaccine (n=2). Post-COVID blood samples were collected from convalescent patients a median of about 92 days after diagnosis, with a range of about 30 to 161 days. Post-vaccine blood samples were collected a median of approximately 72 days after the second vaccine dose, ranging from roughly 14 to 241 days. Culture stimuli were overlapping spike peptide pools from SARS-CoV-2 and from the common cold coronaviruses HCoV-NL63, HCoV-OC43 and HCoV-229E. In control cultures, a CEFX viral epitope pool was used as positive control, an HIV-1 Nef peptide pool was used as negative control, or no peptide was added. In roughly eleven COVID-19 convalescent patients and a few infection-naive healthy vaccine recipients, the spike-specific CD4+ TCR repertoire before mRNA vaccination was compared with the repertoire after mRNA vaccination. Results and caveats for the whole study, not just this receptor: Nearly all vaccine-specific clones in convalescent patients (304 of 307) were mono-reactive for SARS-CoV-2 spike rather than cross-reactive with common cold coronaviruses. The median number of SARS-CoV-2-reactive clonotypes rose from 20 to 25 after infection to some 37 after vaccination, but the change was not significant. The number of convalescent patients in the study was relatively small, and the study did not examine early timepoints following natural infection. Among the post-vaccine SARS-CoV-2-reactive clones in convalescent patients, a median 86.3% showed up only after vaccination, which suggests vaccine-specific priming.

This clonotype was seen only a few times. Its cognate antigen has yet to be identified. Base qualities are not at hand, and no much larger clone is one base apart. The treatment or condition label here, explained by the study, means: roughly 11-day PBMC culture with coronavirus spike peptide pools or control peptides (ViraFEST assay). The ViraFEST assay, used in the study, expanded antigen-specific T cells with peptide pools and then identified the expanded clonotypes through TCR sequencing. Positive SARS-CoV-2 PCR tests in the convalescent patients dated from March to December 2020, before Alpha, Beta and Delta variants emerged in the United States. Each well held two million PBMCs cultured with 10 ug/ml peptide pools in IMDM containing around 4.5% human AB serum and approximately 10 IU/ml IL-2. Half of the culture medium was replaced with fresh IL-2-containing medium on days 3 and 7. CD4+ T cells were isolated after around 11 days of culture through negative selection using the EasySep CD4+ T cell isolation kit. PBMCs were separated from whole blood using Ficoll-Paque Plus gradient centrifugation and then either used fresh or cryopreserved at -140C. Culture conditions were generally each tested in triplicate wells.

The library was made by PCR. DNA from cultured CD4+ T cells underwent TCR sequencing with the Oncomine TCR Beta short-read assay at the Johns Hopkins FTIC core. Genomic DNA was extracted from the cultured CD4+ T cells with the QIAamp micro DNA kit. Oncomine TCR Beta libraries from cultured CD4+ T cells were pooled using unique dual indexes and sequenced on an Illumina iSeq 100. From the authors' description of their analysis: Non-productive sequences were removed, and CDR3s that did not start with C, did not end with F or W, or were shorter than 7 amino acids were discarded. The MANAFEST web application identified antigen-specific clonotypes by comparing peptide-stimulated wells against reference wells and other culture wells. An FDR below 0.05, an odds ratio above 5, and a productive frequency above 0.1% in at least two of three replicate wells were required for clones to be considered positive. Clonotypes that were significantly expanded in both SARS-CoV-2 spike wells and at least one common cold coronavirus spike condition were defined as cross-reactive. Similarity between CDR3 sequences was evaluated in R version 3.6.1 using Levenshtein distances (stringdist) and unrooted phylogenetic trees (ape). TCRdb cleaned the public reads at Q25 with fastp, built clones with MiXCR and kept in-frame beta chains. Records with the same CDR3 protein are collapsed into one entry carrying the most frequent genes and DNA. These V and J calls derive from TCRdb rather than the authors' analysis. The sample table records about 20,000 distinct CDR3 sequences; roughly 29% of these occur just once. The ten top clones hold around a sixth of the sample.

The germline V gene yields LGHNA for CDR1 and YNFKEQ for CDR2. The junction shows trimming of 3 bases on V and 6 bases on J, plus 12 bases between the germline ends. The CDR3 covers 13 residues, taking in both the cysteine and the phenylalanine. Of all the DNA, just the CDR3 is kept, 39 bases in frame from base 1. The clonotype originates from a human donor with COVID-19. The chain joins TRBV4-2 to TRBJ2-7; TRBD1 is possibly the D segment (5 matching bases). Specimen: cultured CD4+ T cells from blood. DNA sequence: TGTGCCAGCAGCCAGCTGGGGCTATCCGAGCAGTACTTC. Its protein is CASSQLGLSEQYF.